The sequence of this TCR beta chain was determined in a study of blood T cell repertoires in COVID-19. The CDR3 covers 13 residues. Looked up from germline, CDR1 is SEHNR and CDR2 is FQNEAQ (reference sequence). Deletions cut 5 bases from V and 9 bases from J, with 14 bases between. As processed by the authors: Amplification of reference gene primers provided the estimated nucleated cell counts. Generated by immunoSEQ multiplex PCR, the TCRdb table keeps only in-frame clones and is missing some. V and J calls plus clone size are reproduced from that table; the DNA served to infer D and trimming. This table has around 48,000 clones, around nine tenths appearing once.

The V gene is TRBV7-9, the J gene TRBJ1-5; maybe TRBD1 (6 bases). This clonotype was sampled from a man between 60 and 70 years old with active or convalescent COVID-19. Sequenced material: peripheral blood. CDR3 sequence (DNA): TGTGCCAGCAGCCAACAGGGTCAGGGGCCCCAGCATTTT. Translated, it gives CASSQQGQGPQHF. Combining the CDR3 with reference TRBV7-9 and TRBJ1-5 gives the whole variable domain DTGVSQNPRHKITKRGQNVTFRCDPISEHNRLYWYRQTLGQGPEFLTYFQNEAQLEKSRLLSDRFSAERPKGSFSTLEIQRTEQGDSAMYLCASSQQGQGPQHFGDGTRLSIL.